Below are 32 T cell receptor beta chains sequenced from a single sample in a study of blood T cell repertoires in COVID-19. Assay used: immunoSEQ multiplex PCR; TCRdb lists only in-frame clones, some missing. Among a few hundred thousand clones, around 86% were seen once, and the ten largest hold 4% to 5.5%. Source material: PBMCs or T cells enriched from blood (not recorded which). The receptors shown here come from a woman aged 40-49 years with acute COVID-19.

The chain couples TRBV21-1 to TRBJ1-5; TRBD1, the table's D call, lacks a check against the DNA. TRBV21-1 has pseudogene status. CDR3 length equals 11 residues. The CDR3 here is CASPGQGRSHF. The DNA of the CDR3 is TGTGCCAGCCCTGGACAGGGTCGGTCGCATTTT.

V is TRBV3-1 (or the pseudogene TRBV3-2) and J is TRBJ1-5, with D possibly TRBD1 on 6 matching bases. V lost 2 bases and J 7 bases, leaving 18 bases between the germline ends. This CDR3 is 16 amino acids long. Germline V lookup: CDR1 LGHDT, CDR2 YNNKEL (reference sequence). The CDR3 here is CASSQYTGTLSQPQHF. CDR3 sequence (DNA): TGTGCCAGCAGCCAATATACAGGGACCCTCTCACAGCCCCAGCATTTT.

This chain uses TRBV19 with TRBJ2-1; D might be TRBD1 (6 bases). The germline CDR1 and CDR2 sequences are LNHDA and SQIVND (reference sequence). V lost 3 bases to trimming and J lost 9 bases, with 18 bases between them. This CDR3 is built from 15 residues. The CDR3: CASSMWGPIRGEQFF. CDR3 DNA: TGTGCCAGTAGTATGTGGGGGCCAATCCGAGGTGAGCAGTTCTTC.

This chain uses TRBV5-8 with TRBJ1-2; 7 bases align to TRBD1. The J segment lost 3 bases and the V segment lost 4 bases, leaving 15 bases of the junction unmatched. The CDR3 loop spans 17 amino acids. The germline V gene encodes CDR1 SGHTS and CDR2 YDEGEE. The CDR3 spells CASSNRQGSRVYYGYTF. CDR3 nucleotides: TGTGCCAGCAGCAACCGACAGGGCTCTAGGGTATACTATGGCTACACCTTC.

V usage is TRBV7-9 and J usage is TRBJ2-1; 9 nucleotides match TRBD2. This CDR3 is built from 17 residues. The germline CDR1 and CDR2 sequences are SEHNR and FQNEAQ (reference sequence). J was trimmed by 0 bases and V by 5 bases; bases with no gene match: 8. The chain's CDR3 is CASSPLAGGASYNEQFF. CDR3 in DNA: TGTGCCAGCAGCCCCCTGGCGGGGGGGGCCTCCTACAATGAGCAGTTCTTC.

V gene TRBV2 combines with J gene TRBJ1-2; D not certain. The CDR3 is 15 amino acids. Deletions cut 4 bases from V and 0 bases from J, with 12 bases between. Germline lookup yields CDR1 SNHLY and CDR2 FYNNEI. CDR3 DNA sequence: TGTGCCAGCAGTGTCCGTCCGTATCCTAACTATGGCTACACCTTC. Protein product: CASSVRPYPNYGYTF.

This chain uses TRBV4-1 with TRBJ1-4, with D possibly matching TRBD1 (5 bases). V lost 0 bases, J lost 8 bases, and 16 bases lay in between. There are 16 residues in the CDR3. Germline CDR1 and CDR2: MGHRA and YSYEKL. The CDR3 nucleotides are TGCGCCAGCAGCCAAGAAATAGTAGGGGAGGGAGAAAAACTGTTTTTT. Protein product: CASSQEIVGEGEKLFF.

The genes are TRBV5-4 and TRBJ1-2; 10 positions match TRBD1. The ends lost 4 bases at V and 6 bases at J; junction bases unmatched: 3. The germline CDR1 and CDR2 sequences are SGHNT and YYREEE (reference sequence). The length of the CDR3 is 13 residues. CDR3 bases: TGTGCCAGCAGCGACGGGACAGGGGATGGCTACACCTTC. Encoded protein: CASSDGTGDGYTF.

The gene calls are TRBV19 and TRBJ1-1; 8 bases align to TRBD1. The trim removed 2 bases at V and 5 bases at J, leaving 7 bases unmatched. CDR3 length: 15 residues. Germline CDR1 reads LNHDA; CDR2 reads SQIVND (reference sequence). CDR3 sequence reads: CASSIQGAQRTEAFF. Here the CDR3 DNA reads TGTGCCAGTAGTATACAGGGGGCGCAAAGAACTGAAGCTTTCTTT.

The chain uses TRBV6-1 and TRBJ1-1; D may be TRBD1 (5 bases). Germline V CDR1 and CDR2: MNHNS, SASEGT. V gave up 1 base and J gave up 5 bases, with 14 bases separating them. CDR3 length: 15 residues. The CDR3 reads CASSEGSFQGTEAFF. DNA for the CDR3: TGTGCCAGCAGTGAAGGATCCTTTCAGGGAACTGAAGCTTTCTTT.

V and J are TRBV6-2 or TRBV6-3 and TRBJ2-7; 7 bases align to TRBD2. Per the germline V gene, CDR1 is MNHEY and CDR2 is SVGEGT. Losses at the gene ends were 5 bases for V and 2 bases for J; bases not matched to a gene: 9. The CDR3 has 15 residues. The CDR3 protein is CASSAPGRGAYEQYF. CDR3 coding DNA: TGTGCCAGCAGTGCCCCGGGCCGGGGGGCCTACGAGCAGTACTTC.

The chain employs TRBV7-9 and TRBJ2-1; TRBD2 aligns across 7 bases. The CDR3 totals 15 residues. The V segment lost 1 base and the J segment 9 bases; nucleotides outside the gene matches: 9. CDR1 and CDR2 from the germline V gene are SEHNR and FQNEAQ (reference sequence). CDR3: CASSLVRGTAGEQFF. The CDR3, as DNA: TGTGCCAGCAGCTTAGTGCGGGGGACCGCTGGTGAGCAGTTCTTC.

The rearrangement links TRBV19 to TRBJ2-7, with TRBD1 matching 8 bases. Germline CDR1 and CDR2: LNHDA and SQIVND (reference sequence). J gave up 4 bases and V 5 bases, and 16 bases lay outside the gene matches. CDR3 length equals 17 residues. In DNA form, the CDR3 reads TGTGCCAGTAGTCGGACAGGGAAGGGCTGGGAACTTTACGAGCAGTACTTC. It yields the protein CASSRTGKGWELYEQYF.

The chain employs TRBV9 and TRBJ1-2, with D uncertain. The CDR3 has 15 residues. V lost 0 bases to trimming and J lost 3 bases, with 12 bases between them. Germline CDR1 and CDR2: SGDLS and YYNGEE. CDR3 nucleotide sequence: TGTGCCAGCAGCGTAGGGGCTCAGGAGGACTATGGCTACACCTTC. Translation gives CASSVGAQEDYGYTF.

The chain uses TRBV7-8 and TRBJ2-7, with TRBD2 identical over 8 bases. Germline trimming cut 4 bases from V and 2 bases from J; bases unmatched to any gene: 10. Germline assignment: CDR1 SGHVS and CDR2 FQNEAQ. The CDR3 consists of 16 residues. CDR3 sequence (DNA): TGTGCCAGCAGCTCGGCGGGAGGTTCGAGGACCTACGAGCAGTACTTC. Its translation is CASSSAGGSRTYEQYF.

CDR3 in DNA: TGTGCCAGCTCGGCCGCGGCTAACTATGGCTACACCTTC. It is translated as CASSAAANYGYTF. This chain uses TRBV18 with TRBJ1-2; D remains ambiguous. This CDR3 has 13 residues. The V gene's germline CDR1 is KGHSH and CDR2 LQKENI. Between the trimmed V and J ends, which lost 6 bases and 0 bases, there was a span of 8 bases.

The chain couples TRBV5-6 to TRBJ1-4; no clear D. Trimming took off 2 bases at V and 5 bases at J, with 7 bases between the two ends. The CDR3 spans 13 residues. Germline lookup yields CDR1 SGHDT and CDR2 YYEEEE. CDR3 in amino acids: CASSLQKNEKLFF. The CDR3 DNA follows: TGTGCCAGCAGCTTACAGAAGAATGAAAAACTGTTTTTT.

This rearrangement joins TRBV7-9 to TRBJ2-2; TRBD1 matches 10 bases. The CDR3 has 16 residues. The ends lost 4 bases at V and 3 bases at J; junction bases unmatched: 5. CDR1 is SEHNR and CDR2 is FQNEAQ in the germline V gene (reference sequence). CDR3 nucleotide sequence: TGTGCCAGCAGCTCCATGGACAGGGGGGACACCGGGGAGCTGTTTTTT. This gives the protein CASSSMDRGDTGELFF.

The genes are TRBV27 and TRBJ1-6; 9 bases match TRBD1. CDR1 is MNHEY and CDR2 is SMNVEV in the germline V gene (reference sequence). J was trimmed by 6 bases and V by 6 bases; bases with no gene match: 6. There are 15 residues in the CDR3. CDR3 DNA sequence: TGTGCCAGCAGCTTCCGGGACAGGGCTAATTCACCCCTCCACTTT. The encoded protein is CASSFRDRANSPLHF.

The V gene is TRBV5-1, the J gene TRBJ1-6, with 10 bases identical to TRBD1. The CDR3 loop spans 15 amino acids. Germline CDR1 is SGHRS and CDR2 is YFSETQ. Losses at the gene ends were 3 bases for V and 7 bases for J; bases not matched to a gene: 4. The CDR3 loop is CASSWGQGPNSPLHF. CDR3 DNA: TGCGCCAGCAGCTGGGGACAGGGGCCGAATTCACCCCTCCACTTT.

The chain uses TRBV7-9 and TRBJ1-1, with D perhaps matching TRBD1 (6 bases). Germline lookup yields CDR1 SEHNR and CDR2 FQNEAQ (reference sequence). Trimming took 0 bases from V and 1 from J, leaving 9 bases between them. The CDR3 contains 15 residues. The CDR3 is CASSLAHRANTEAFF. The CDR3, as DNA: TGTGCCAGCAGCTTAGCACACAGGGCGAACACTGAAGCTTTCTTT.

This sequence joins TRBV18 and TRBJ1-1, with D hard to call. Looked up from germline, CDR1 is KGHSH and CDR2 is LQKENI. This CDR3 has 16 amino acids. Trimming removed 4 bases from V and 2 bases from J, with 17 bases in between. DNA for the CDR3: TGTGCCAGCTCACGAGGGTCGGGAGTCTTAAACACTGAAGCTTTCTTT. As protein: CASSRGSGVLNTEAFF.

This clone was observed a single time. The chain links TRBV19 to TRBJ1-2, with D perhaps matching TRBD1 (6 bases). Germline CDR1 and CDR2: LNHDA and SQIVND (reference sequence). The CDR3 has 15 residues. Trimming shortened V by 6 bases and J by 7 bases, and 21 bases separated the two germline ends. The CDR3 DNA sequence: TGTGCCAGTAGGACTGGGGGGGCTTCATTTGGTGGCTACACCTTC. It yields the protein CASRTGGASFGGYTF.

This clone has more than one count but fewer than ten. V usage is TRBV27 and J usage is TRBJ2-1; 11 nucleotides line up with TRBD1. The germline gives CDR1 MNHEY, CDR2 SMNVEV (reference sequence). The ends lost 2 bases at V and 8 bases at J; junction bases unmatched: 8. The CDR3 is 16 amino acids. The CDR3 here is CASSLLRGQGGDEQFF. The CDR3 nucleotides are TGTGCCAGCAGTTTACTGCGGGGACAGGGGGGTGATGAGCAGTTCTTC.

The chain combines TRBV6-5 with TRBJ1-6; D unclear. CDR1 and CDR2 from the germline V gene are MNHEY and SVGAGI. This CDR3 is built from 13 residues. With 6 bases removed from V and 0 bases from J, the gap between germline ends came to 3 bases. CDR3: CASRSSYNSPLHF. The CDR3 coding sequence is TGTGCCAGCAGGAGCTCCTATAATTCACCCCTCCACTTT.

The chain links TRBV5-5 to TRBJ2-7; 9 positions match TRBD2. CDR3 length equals 17 residues. J gave up 2 bases and V 2 bases, and 11 bases lay outside the gene matches. Germline V gene sequence: CDR1 SGHKS, CDR2 YYEKEE (reference sequence). CDR3 bases: TGTGCCAGCAGCTTCGCAGTTCGGCGGGGGGGTGCCTACGAGCAGTACTTC. The encoded protein is CASSFAVRRGGAYEQYF.

The chain links TRBV5-6 to TRBJ2-7; 8 nucleotides line up with TRBD1. This CDR3 comprises 13 residues. The trim removed 5 bases at V and 5 bases at J, leaving 6 bases unmatched. Germline V CDR1 and CDR2: SGHDT, YYEEEE. The CDR3 nucleotides are TGTGCCAGCAGTCATGACAGGGGCCACGAGCAGTACTTC. Translating it yields CASSHDRGHEQYF.

The rearrangement joins TRBV18 to TRBJ1-5; possibly TRBD1 for D (6 bases). Trimming removed 2 bases from V and 8 bases from J, with 13 bases in between. Germline CDR1 KGHSH, CDR2 LQKENI. CDR3 length equals 14 residues. The chain's CDR3 is CASSPRQDAEPQHF. CDR3 DNA: TGTGCCAGCTCACCAAGACAGGACGCGGAGCCCCAGCATTTT.

The chain carries TRBV5-1 and TRBJ2-5; 14 bases are shared with TRBD2. This CDR3 contains 16 residues. The germline CDR1 and CDR2 sequences are SGHRS and YFSETQ. The junction had 6 bases not matched to a gene; V was cut back by 4 bases and J by 4 bases. CDR3 bases: TGCGCCAGCAGCCCGACTAGCGGGAGGGCCGGAGAGACCCAGTACTTC. It specifies CASSPTSGRAGETQYF.

This CDR3 is CASSTGQGAIYEQYF. The CDR3 coding sequence is TGTGCCAGTAGCACCGGGCAGGGGGCTATCTACGAGCAGTACTTC. The rearrangement joins TRBV19 to TRBJ2-7; 8 bases line up with TRBD1. V lost 6 bases and J lost 3; bases outside the gene matches: 10. The germline V gene encodes CDR1 LNHDA and CDR2 SQIVND (reference sequence). The CDR3 contains 15 residues.

The chain has TRBV27 and TRBJ1-5; D might be TRBD1 (6 bases). Looked up from germline, CDR1 is MNHEY and CDR2 is SMNVEV (reference sequence). This CDR3 comprises 16 residues. Trimming pared 1 base from V and 0 bases from J, leaving 10 bases between. The CDR3 coding sequence is TGTGCCAGCAGTTTATTTTTCAGGGGTAGCAATCAGCCCCAGCATTTT. This gives the protein CASSLFFRGSNQPQHF.

The chain carries TRBV4-3 and TRBJ1-4, with 9 bases that match TRBD1. CDR1 is LGHNA, CDR2 YSLEER, per germline. Unmatched junction bases numbered 5, after V lost 4 bases and J lost 8 bases. This CDR3 region has 14 residues. For the CDR3, the DNA is TGCGCCAGCAGCCCTCGGACAGGGGACGAAAAACTGTTTTTT. Protein: CASSPRTGDEKLFF.